The subject of this entry is one T cell receptor beta chain. This CDR3 region has 15 residues. The germline gives CDR1 LGHNA, CDR2 YSLEER. V dropped 4 bases and J dropped 3; count of bases not matched to a gene: 5. The data derive from a study of blood T cell repertoires in COVID-19. The protocol was immunoSEQ multiplex PCR, while the TCRdb copy is restricted to in-frame clones and leaves out a portion. The sample lists 150,000 to 200,000 clones; around four fifths were seen once. This TCR was sampled from an elderly woman with acute or convalescent COVID-19. The sample taken for sequencing was peripheral blood. The gene calls are TRBV4-3 and TRBJ2-7; TRBD2 aligns across 11 bases. CDR3 nucleotide sequence: TGCGCCAGCAGCCTGGGACTAGCGGACGTCTACGAGCAGTACTTC. This encodes CASSLGLADVYEQYF.